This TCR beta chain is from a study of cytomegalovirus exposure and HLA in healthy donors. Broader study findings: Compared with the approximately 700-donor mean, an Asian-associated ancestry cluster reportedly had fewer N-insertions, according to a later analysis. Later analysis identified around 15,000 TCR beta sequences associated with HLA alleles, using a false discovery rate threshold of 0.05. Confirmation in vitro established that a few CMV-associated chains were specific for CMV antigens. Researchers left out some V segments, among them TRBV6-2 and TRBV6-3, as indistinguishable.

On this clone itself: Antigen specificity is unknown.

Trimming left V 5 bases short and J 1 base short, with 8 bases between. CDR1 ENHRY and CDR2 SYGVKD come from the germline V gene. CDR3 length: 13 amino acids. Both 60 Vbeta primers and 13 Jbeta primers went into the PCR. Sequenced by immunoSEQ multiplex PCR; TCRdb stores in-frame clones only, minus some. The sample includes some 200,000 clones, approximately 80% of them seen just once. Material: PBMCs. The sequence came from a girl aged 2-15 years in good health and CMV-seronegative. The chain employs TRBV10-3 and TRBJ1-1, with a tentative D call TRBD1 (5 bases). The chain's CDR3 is CAISPTANTEAFF. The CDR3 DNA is TGTGCCATCAGTCCGACAGCGAACACTGAAGCTTTCTTT.